Listed here are 23 T cell receptor beta chains from one sample, sequenced in a study of T cell repertoires in cytomegalovirus infection. TCRdb reprocessed the reads via MiXCR and lists one record per CDR3 protein. The sample holds fewer than 400,000 distinct CDR3 sequences, approximately 18% seen once. Sequencing was carried out using PBMCs. These receptors came from a human donor in good health (CMV status not recorded). Some clones in this sample may be carry-over from other donors' samples.

The chain employs TRBV6-6 and TRBJ2-3; tentative D call: TRBD2 (7 bases). V dropped 5 bases and J dropped 3 bases, with 18 bases sitting between them. Germline CDR1 is MNHNY and CDR2 is SVGAGI (reference sequence). The CDR3 spans 16 residues. The CDR3, as DNA: TGTGCCAGCAGTCCCAGACTAGGGGGGGTTACAGATACGCAGTATTTT. As protein: CASSPRLGGVTDTQYF.

This rearrangement joins TRBV5-5 to TRBJ2-7; D uncertain. Germline V gives CDR1 SGHKS, CDR2 YYEKEE (reference sequence). The length of the CDR3 is 14 residues. V was cut by 2 bases and J by 7 bases, with 16 bases left in between. CDR3 sequence: CASSFGLTLREQYF. The CDR3 region has the DNA TGTGCCAGCAGCTTCGGGCTTACCCTGAGAGAGCAGTACTTC.

This clonotype was observed many times. This rearrangement joins TRBV7-2 to TRBJ1-2, with D perhaps TRBD1 (5 bases). The CDR3 extends over 14 amino acids. Per the germline V gene, CDR1 is SGHTA and CDR2 is FQGNSA. Between the trimmed V and J ends, which lost 3 bases and 8 bases, there was a span of 16 bases. The CDR3 bases are TGTGCCAGCAGCTTGGACCTCAGGGCGGGAGGCTACACCTTC. Translation gives CASSLDLRAGGYTF.

This clonotype was found many times. The V and J genes are TRBV6-2 or TRBV6-3 and TRBJ1-1; 9 bases match TRBD1. This CDR3 contains 13 residues. Losses at the gene ends were 5 bases for V and 4 bases for J; bases not matched to a gene: 2. Germline CDR1 reads MNHEY; CDR2 reads SVGEGT. In DNA form, the CDR3 reads TGTGCCAGCAGTGGGACAGGGATCACTGAAGCTTTCTTT. Translating it yields CASSGTGITEAFF.

This clonotype has only a few counts. J is TRBJ2-7 and V is TRBV7-8; 9 bases fit TRBD2. Germline CDR1 SGHVS, CDR2 FQNEAQ. The CDR3 length is 18 residues. V shed 1 base and J 1 base; nucleotides not matched to a gene: 11. The CDR3 DNA reads TGTGCCAGCAGCTTAGTCCGATTCAAGCGGGGGGAATCCTACGAGCAGTACTTC. Amino acid sequence: CASSLVRFKRGESYEQYF.

V is TRBV7-9 and J is TRBJ2-3, with 13 bases matching TRBD2. CDR1 is SEHNR, CDR2 FQNEAQ, per germline (reference sequence). This CDR3 contains 17 residues. V dropped 5 bases and J dropped 1; count of bases not matched to a gene: 6. The CDR3: CASSPHGTSGGTDTQYF. The CDR3, as DNA: TGTGCCAGCAGCCCCCACGGGACTAGCGGGGGCACAGATACGCAGTATTTT.

In the case of this clonotype: An end of the junction does not agree with germline; a read error may underlie this. The genes are TRBV20-1 and TRBJ1-2; TRBD1 agrees at 8 bases. CDR3 length: 17 amino acids. Germline CDR1 is DFQATT and CDR2 is SNEGSKA (reference sequence). In DNA form, the CDR3 reads TGCAGTGCCAGAGGTGCGCAGGGGGCCCTAGGGGCTGTTGGCTACACCTTC. Encoded protein: CSARGAQGALGAVGYTF.

This clonotype occurred many times. This sequence joins TRBV7-2 and TRBJ1-1; D might be TRBD1 (6 bases). From germline, CDR1 is SGHTA and CDR2 FQGNSA. CDR3 length equals 15 residues. Trimming cost V 5 bases and J 5 bases, with 18 bases left between them. CDR3 protein: CASSIRGLSMTEAFF. The CDR3 DNA reads as TGTGCCAGCAGCATTAGGGGGTTGTCGATGACTGAAGCTTTCTTT.

This clonotype occurred many times. The gene calls are TRBV6-1 and TRBJ2-2; a possible D gene is TRBD1 (5 bases). This CDR3 spans 15 amino acids. CDR1 and CDR2 (germline): MNHNS, SASEGT. Deletions cut 4 bases from V and 5 bases from J, with 14 bases between. CDR3 loop: CASSVSAGWTGELFF. The CDR3 coding sequence is TGTGCCAGCAGTGTGTCGGCAGGGTGGACCGGGGAGCTGTTTTTT.

There are many counts of this clonotype. This rearrangement joins TRBV27 to TRBJ2-3; D is possibly TRBD2 (5 bases). Per germline, CDR1 MNHEY and CDR2 SMNVEV (reference sequence). This CDR3 spans 16 amino acids. Trimming removed 1 base at V and 2 bases at J, with 13 bases between. The CDR3 nucleotides are TGTGCCAGCAGTTTATTGTCTCTAGCCCCCACAGATACGCAGTATTTT. It specifies CASSLLSLAPTDTQYF.

This clonotype was recorded a few times. CDR3 in amino acids: CASSLGGTGTYEQYF. The CDR3, as DNA: TGTGCCAGCAGCTTAGGAGGGACAGGGACATACGAGCAGTACTTC. V is TRBV11-2 and J is TRBJ2-7, with 9 bases identical to TRBD1. CDR1 is SGHAT, CDR2 FQNNGV, per germline. This CDR3 spans 15 amino acids. Trimming removed 1 base from V and 4 bases from J; junction bases left unmatched: 5.

This clonotype has more than one count but fewer than ten. This sequence joins TRBV12-3 or TRBV12-4 and TRBJ2-1; no definite D call. The CDR3 is made up of 13 amino acids. The ends were cut back, 3 bases at V and 3 bases at J, with 6 bases in the middle. The chain's CDR3 is CASSLSNYNEQFF. The CDR3 DNA is TGTGCCAGCAGTTTGAGCAACTACAATGAGCAGTTCTTC.

This clonotype was picked up many times. The chain has TRBV7-2 and TRBJ1-4; 7 nucleotides agree with TRBD1. The CDR3 consists of 17 residues. Germline-derived CDR1 and CDR2 are SGHTA and FQGNSA. V lost 5 bases, J lost 5 bases, and 14 bases stayed unmatched. CDR3 DNA: TGTGCCAGCAGCCCAGGGGGGGCGGGGACTCTGAATGAAAAACTGTTTTTT. Amino acids: CASSPGGAGTLNEKLFF.

This clonotype was seen many times. The V and J genes are TRBV7-2 and TRBJ2-5; a weak D match, TRBD2 (5 bases). The CDR3 has 16 amino acids. V lost 5 bases, J lost 5 bases, and 21 bases lay in between. The germline gives CDR1 SGHTA, CDR2 FQGNSA. DNA of the CDR3: TGTGCCAGCAGCCCGCGGCGGACCCCGGGGATGGAGACCCAGTACTTC. This gives the protein CASSPRRTPGMETQYF.

The V and J genes are TRBV3-1 and TRBJ2-1; TRBD1 matches at 7 bases. J gave up 3 bases and V 1 base, and 3 bases lay outside the gene matches. In germline, CDR1 is LGHDT, CDR2 YNNKEL (reference sequence). The CDR3 covers 15 residues. CDR3 DNA: TGTGCCAGCAGCCAAGTAGACAGGGTCTACAATGAGCAGTTCTTC. This sequence encodes CASSQVDRVYNEQFF.

The chain employs TRBV5-5 and TRBJ1-5; tentatively, D is TRBD1 (5 bases). This CDR3 region has 13 residues. Germline V gene sequence: CDR1 SGHKS, CDR2 YYEKEE (reference sequence). The V end lost 4 bases, the J end lost 7 bases, and 12 bases lay between the germline ends. The CDR3 is CASSPFRGQPQHF. The CDR3, as DNA: TGTGCCAGCAGCCCCTTTCGGGGCCAGCCCCAGCATTTT.

The rearrangement links TRBV7-2 to TRBJ2-7; D gene unclear. With 5 bases removed from V and 1 base from J, the gap between germline ends came to 9 bases. The CDR3 loop spans 13 amino acids. Germline values: CDR1 SGHTA, CDR2 FQGNSA. The CDR3 DNA is TGTGCCAGCAGCCCCCACGGATCCTACGAGCAGTACTTC. Translated, it gives CASSPHGSYEQYF.

This chain connects TRBV18 to TRBJ1-2; D remains ambiguous. CDR3 length: 14 amino acids. Trimming left V 0 bases short and J 4 bases short, with 9 bases between. Germline CDR1 is KGHSH and CDR2 is LQKENI. CDR3 nucleotide sequence: TGTGCCAGCTCACCACCGCGGTTGGGCTATGGCTACACCTTC. As protein: CASSPPRLGYGYTF.

The V and J genes are TRBV6-6 and TRBJ2-2; D unclear. With 2 bases removed from V and 3 bases from J, the gap between germline ends came to 13 bases. The germline V gene has CDR1 MNHNY and CDR2 SVGAGI (reference sequence). CDR3 length: 16 residues. CDR3 amino acids: CASSYTTGRYTGELFF. CDR3 nucleotide sequence: TGTGCCAGCAGTTACACAACCGGCCGTTACACCGGGGAGCTGTTTTTT.

Ten or more counts support this clonotype. J is TRBJ1-1 and V is TRBV28; D gene unclear. The CDR3 spans 15 residues. Per the germline V gene, CDR1 is MDHEN and CDR2 is SYDVKM. V was trimmed by 4 bases and J by 1 base, leaving 13 bases between them. CDR3 protein: CASSSPRGRNTEAFF. CDR3 coding DNA: TGTGCCAGCAGTTCCCCCCGCGGGAGGAACACTGAAGCTTTCTTT.

This clonotype came up many times. As DNA, the CDR3 is TGTGCCAGCAGCTTAGAACGGGTCACGAGGGCCGGGGAGCTGTTTTTT. Protein: CASSLERVTRAGELFF. The chain uses TRBV7-8 and TRBJ2-2, with a possible D match to TRBD2 (5 bases). Germline CDR1 reads SGHVS; CDR2 reads FQNEAQ. The germline V and J ends were trimmed by 1 base and 6 bases, with 15 bases remaining between them. This CDR3 region has 16 residues.

This chain links TRBV28 with TRBJ1-2; the match to TRBD1 covers 12 bases. Trimming at V came to 7 bases and at J to 2 bases, leaving 11 bases not matched to a gene. CDR3 length: 17 residues. Germline CDR1 and CDR2: MDHEN and SYDVKM. CDR3 in amino acids: CASNRPGQGAGNYGYTF. Written as DNA, the CDR3 is TGTGCCAGCAATCGTCCGGGACAGGGGGCGGGAAACTATGGCTACACCTTC.

This clonotype has a handful of counts. The chain uses TRBV7-8 and TRBJ1-1; maybe TRBD1 (5 bases). CDR1 and CDR2 (germline): SGHVS, FQNEAQ. Trimming pared 5 bases from V and 4 bases from J, leaving 14 bases between. The CDR3 runs 14 residues. CDR3 residues: CASSKTDPGTEAFF. The CDR3 DNA reads TGTGCCAGCAGCAAGACAGACCCTGGCACTGAAGCTTTCTTT. The complete variable domain, with remaining parts taken from reference TRBV7-8 and TRBJ1-1, reads GAGVSQSPRYKVAKRGQDVALRCDPISGHVSLFWYQQALGQGPEFLTYFQNEAQLDKSGLPSDRFFAERPEGSVSTLKIQRTQQEDSAVYLCASSKTDPGTEAFFGQGTRLTVV.